Sequencing of this T cell receptor (beta chain) was carried out in a study of cytomegalovirus exposure and HLA in healthy donors. The V gene lost 4 bases and the J gene lost 5 bases, with 13 bases spanning the gap. CDR1 and CDR2 (germline): SGDLS, YYNGEE. This CDR3 spans 14 amino acids. PCR used 60 Vbeta primers and 13 Jbeta primers. Sequencing was performed with immunoSEQ multiplex PCR; in TCRdb, only in-frame clones are kept and a portion is missing. Of over 150,000 clones in the sample, 82% were seen once. The chain combines TRBV9 with TRBJ2-1, with D perhaps matching TRBD2 (5 bases). The TCR originated in a man aged 45-60 years in good health and CMV-seropositive. Sequenced material: PBMCs. The chain's CDR3 is CASSFRTSHNEQFF. The CDR3 region has the DNA TGTGCCAGCAGCTTCAGGACTTCCCACAATGAGCAGTTCTTC.